Below, 8 T cell receptor beta chains from the same sample are listed, as sequenced in a study of T cells in Graves' hyperthyroidism and ophthalmopathy. Regions amplified from RNA transcripts were the TCR beta CDR3 regions. When the TCR CDR3 underwent first-round RT-PCR, the HTBI primer set was used. TCRdb reanalysed the multiplex PCR reads using MiXCR and keeps one entry per CDR3 protein. There are around 620,000 distinct CDR3 sequences in the sample; 14% occur only once, and roughly 7% lies in the top ten. Source material: blood. The receptors originated from a woman between 18 and 30 years old with Graves' ophthalmopathy.

This clonotype was observed a handful of times. V and J are TRBV12-5 and TRBJ2-2, with a tentative D call TRBD2 (5 bases). The germline gives CDR1 LGHNT, CDR2 FRNRAP. There are 15 residues in the CDR3. V lost 0 bases, J lost 5 bases, and 10 bases lay in between. CDR3: CASGLVLRGTGELFF. The CDR3 DNA follows: TGTGCTAGTGGTTTGGTACTCCGGGGTACCGGGGAGCTGTTTTTT. The entire variable domain, with the rest obtained from reference TRBV12-5 and TRBJ2-2, is as follows: DARVTQTPRHKVTEMGQEVTMRCQPILGHNTVFWYRQTMMQGLELLAYFRNRAPLDDSGMPKDRFSAEMPDATLATLKIQPSEPRDSAVYFCASGLVLRGTGELFFGEGSRLTVL.

This clonotype occurred many times. The chain carries TRBV27 and TRBJ2-7; possible D gene TRBD1, 6 bases. There are 17 residues in the CDR3. Germline CDR1 MNHEY, CDR2 SMNVEV (reference sequence). Trimming took 0 bases from V and 4 from J, leaving 19 bases between them. DNA of the CDR3: TGTGCCAGCAGTTTATCGAAAGGGACACTCCACGGGTACGAGCAGTACTTC. It codes for CASSLSKGTLHGYEQYF.

CDR3 nucleotides: TGTGCCAGCAGTGACGGGTTCCCTGCCCTCTATGGCTACACCTTC. This codes for CASSDGFPALYGYTF. The rearrangement links TRBV6-4 to TRBJ1-2, with unresolved D. Germline V gene sequence: CDR1 MRHNA, CDR2 SNTAGT. The CDR3 contains 15 residues. V gave up 2 bases and J gave up 4 bases, with 14 bases separating them.

The chain joins TRBV7-8 to TRBJ1-1, with a possible D match to TRBD1 (5 bases). Germline-derived CDR1 and CDR2 are SGHVS and FQNEAQ. This CDR3 has 18 residues. Deletions cut 6 bases from V and 0 bases from J, with 23 bases between. CDR3 sequence reads: CASRNRWGDHSVNTEAFF. In DNA form, the CDR3 reads TGTGCCAGCAGGAACCGGTGGGGGGACCATAGCGTGAACACTGAAGCTTTCTTT.

This clonotype was found a few times. The chain recombines TRBV19 with TRBJ1-2; D possibly corresponds to TRBD1 (5 bases). V was shortened by 4 bases and J by 8 bases, with 20 bases between the two germline ends. The CDR3 extends over 15 amino acids. The germline CDR1 and CDR2 sequences are LNHDA and SQIVND (reference sequence). Here the CDR3 reads CASSKNGGWLGGYTF. CDR3 nucleotide sequence: TGTGCCAGTAGTAAAAATGGGGGTTGGCTAGGCGGCTACACCTTC.

This clonotype showed up many times. This chain connects TRBV6-2 or TRBV6-3 to TRBJ2-7, with D possibly being TRBD1 (5 bases). Between the trimmed V and J ends, which lost 2 bases and 3 bases, there was a span of 14 bases. This CDR3 comprises 15 residues. The germline V gene has CDR1 MNHEY and CDR2 SVGEGT. This CDR3 is CASSYPRQPSYEQYF. CDR3 in DNA: TGTGCCAGCAGTTACCCCCGACAGCCTAGCTACGAGCAGTACTTC.

This clonotype was picked up many times. The chain employs TRBV28 and TRBJ2-7; the D gene could be TRBD1 or TRBD2 (5 bases each). With 5 bases removed from V and 3 bases from J, the gap between germline ends came to 14 bases. The length of the CDR3 is 14 residues. Germline CDR1 reads MDHEN; CDR2 reads SYDVKM. The CDR3 loop reads CASSPRERGYEQYF. In DNA form, the CDR3 reads TGTGCCAGCAGTCCCCGAGAGAGGGGCTACGAGCAGTACTTC. The complete variable domain, with remaining parts taken from reference TRBV28 and TRBJ2-7, reads DVKVTQSSRYLVKRTGEKVFLECVQDMDHENMFWYRQDPGLGLRLIYFSYDVKMKEKGDIPEGYSVSREKKERFSLILESASTNQTSMYLCASSPRERGYEQYFGPGTRLTVT.

This clonotype occurred many times. The chain couples TRBV6-2 or TRBV6-3 to TRBJ2-7; a weak D match, TRBD1 (6 bases). The CDR3 extends over 14 amino acids. CDR1 and CDR2 (germline): MNHEY, SVGEGT. Trimming cost V 5 bases and J 3 bases, with 14 bases left between them. CDR3 sequence reads: CASSPWTANYEQYF. The CDR3 region has the DNA TGTGCCAGCAGTCCCTGGACAGCCAACTACGAGCAGTACTTC.